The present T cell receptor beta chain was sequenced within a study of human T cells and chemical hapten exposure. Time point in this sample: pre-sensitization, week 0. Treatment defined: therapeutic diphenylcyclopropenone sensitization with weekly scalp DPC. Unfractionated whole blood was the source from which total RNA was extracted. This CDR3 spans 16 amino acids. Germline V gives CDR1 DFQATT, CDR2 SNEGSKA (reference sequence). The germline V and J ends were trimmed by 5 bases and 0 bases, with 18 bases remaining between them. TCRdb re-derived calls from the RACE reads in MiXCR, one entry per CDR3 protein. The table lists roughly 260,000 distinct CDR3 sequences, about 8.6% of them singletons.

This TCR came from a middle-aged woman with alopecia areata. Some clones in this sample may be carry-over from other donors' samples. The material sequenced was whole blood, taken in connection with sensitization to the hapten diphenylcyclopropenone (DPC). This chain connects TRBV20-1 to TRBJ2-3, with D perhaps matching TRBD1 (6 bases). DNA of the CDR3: TGCAGTGCTCCAGATAGGGCAGGGGCAAGCACAGATACGCAGTATTTT. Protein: CSAPDRAGASTDTQYF.